This T cell receptor (beta chain) was recovered during a study of T-cell memory formation after mild COVID-19. Across the study: TCR clustering was largely donor specific.

Study results and limitations: Prior to infection, memory already included some responding clones, suggesting cross-reactive memory joined.

One entry per CDR3 protein, called by TCRdb with MiXCR from the 5' RACE reads. The table includes 250,000 to 350,000 distinct CDR3 sequences, about 17% detected once. About this clonotype: Its antigen is not known.

V lost 4 bases, J lost 0 bases, and 10 bases stayed unmatched. This CDR3 contains 18 residues. Germline CDR1 reads SGHRS; CDR2 reads YFSETQ. The rearrangement uses TRBV5-1 and TRBJ2-2; 9 bases map to TRBD1. The receptor was isolated from a man in his late teens or twenties who had mild COVID-19 (a few samples of this study predate the infection). Cell type and time point are not known. The sample consisted of PBMCs or a T cell subset sorted from them (not recorded which). CDR3 sequence (DNA): TGCGCCAGCAGCAAGGGACAGGGTGAGGGTTCGAACACCGGGGAGCTGTTTTTT. It codes for CASSKGQGEGSNTGELFF.